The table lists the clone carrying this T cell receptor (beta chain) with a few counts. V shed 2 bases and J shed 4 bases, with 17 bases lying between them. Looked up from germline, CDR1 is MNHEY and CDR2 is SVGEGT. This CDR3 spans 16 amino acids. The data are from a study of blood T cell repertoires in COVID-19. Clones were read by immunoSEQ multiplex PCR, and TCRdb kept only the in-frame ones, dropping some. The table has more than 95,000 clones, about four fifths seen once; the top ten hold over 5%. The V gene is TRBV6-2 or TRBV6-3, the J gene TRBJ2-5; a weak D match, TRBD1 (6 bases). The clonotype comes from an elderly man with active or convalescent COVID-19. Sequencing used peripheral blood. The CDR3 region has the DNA TGTGCCAGCAGTTACACGGGACCAGGGGTGGGAGAGACCCAGTACTTC. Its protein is CASSYTGPGVGETQYF.